The TCR beta chain described here comes from a study of T cell responses to AZD1222 COVID-19 vaccine. The study, taken as a whole, reports: Vaccine-related CD4 TCRs covered spike, predominating at 160-218 and 743-854. Reports say nearly half of spike-specific TCRs go after unmutated variant regions. Donors in the cohort were predominantly white British and more often female, and clonal diversity was possibly underestimated.

TCRdb's copy holds only in-frame clones and misses some; the assay was immunoSEQ multiplex PCR. This sample has some 150,000 clones, with more than 85% found just once. Of note for this clone: What it binds is unknown.

V gave up 4 bases and J gave up 0 bases, with 10 bases separating them. This CDR3 region has 15 residues. Germline CDR1 SNHLY, CDR2 FYNNEI. This clonotype originated in an adult who received the AZD1222 COVID-19 vaccine. The rearrangement uses TRBV2 and TRBJ1-5; TRBD1 might be the D (6 bases). The sample in question was peripheral blood, obtained 28 days after the second AZD1222 dose. The CDR3 nucleotides read TGTGCCAGCAGTGGGACAGTCATTAGCAATCAGCCCCAGCATTTT. This gives the protein CASSGTVISNQPQHF.